This T cell receptor (beta chain) was sequenced in a study of T cell responses to AZD1222 COVID-19 vaccine. The analysis combined second doses at about 4 or about 12 weeks. About this clone: The antigen remains unidentified.

This table comes from immunoSEQ multiplex PCR, and its TCRdb copy is limited to in-frame clones, with some not included. The top ten clones hold about a tenth of a sample with 150,000 to 180,000 clones, 87% of them seen once. Study-wide points: Mostly white British, mostly female donors; authors suggested clonal diversity may be underestimated. Repertoires were sampled only after the peak T cell response.

Germline CDR1 is MDHEN and CDR2 is SYDVKM. V gave up 8 bases and J gave up 4 bases; unmatched junction bases: 12. This CDR3 is built from 15 residues. The sequence was collected from an adult who received the AZD1222 COVID-19 vaccine. This rearrangement joins TRBV28 to TRBJ2-5; TRBD2 agrees at 8 bases. The sequences come from peripheral blood, collected 28 days after the second AZD1222 dose. The CDR3 DNA sequence: TGTGCCAGCTCTACCCGGGGGGGGGACCGAGAGACCCAGTACTTC. Protein sequence: CASSTRGGDRETQYF.